This TCR beta chain was identified in a study of OX40 agonist ivuxolimab in advanced cancers. On the study more broadly: Patients were dosed intravenously with ivuxolimab at 0.01 to 10 mg/kg every 2 weeks. Checkpoint inhibitors had been given previously to about 38% of patients. General study findings and limits: Certain nonresponding patients likewise had low normalized T-cell clonal expansion.

Autoimmune disease history or systemic immunosuppression excluded patients. There are 14 residues in the CDR3. The germline V and J ends were trimmed by 6 bases and 4 bases, with 13 bases remaining between them. The V gene's germline CDR1 is LNHDA and CDR2 SQIVND (reference sequence). Data came from immunoSEQ multiplex PCR; TCRdb stores just in-frame clones and leaves some out. The sample shows 7,000 to 8,000 clones, less than 85% of them seen only once. Note on this clone: The antigen remains unidentified.

The V gene is TRBV19, the J gene TRBJ1-3; tentatively, D is TRBD1 (5 bases). The sample was CD4+ or CD8+ T cells sorted from blood, taken in a trial of the OX40 agonist ivuxolimab. The TCR originated in an adult with an advanced solid tumor such as melanoma, head and neck, liver or kidney cancer. Written as DNA, the CDR3 is TGTGCCAGTAGAGAAGAGGGACCAGGAAACACCATATATTTT. Amino acids: CASREEGPGNTIYF. The whole variable domain, remainder taken from reference TRBV19 and TRBJ1-3, is DGGITQSPKYLFRKEGQNVTLSCEQNLNHDAMYWYRQDPGQGLRLIYYSQIVNDFQKGDIAEGYSVSREKKESFPLTVTSAQKNPTAFYLCASREEGPGNTIYFGEGSWLTVV.